This record concerns one T cell receptor (beta chain) sequence. Its matching antigen is unknown. V gave up 4 bases and J gave up 1 base; unmatched junction bases: 3. The CDR3 runs to 15 residues. Per the germline V gene, CDR1 is LGHNA and CDR2 is YNFKEQ. The data were obtained in a study of Tregs in tolerant kidney transplant recipients. The study's findings and limits: Biological reproducibility was not directly addressed, but technical replication error appeared minimal.

Measured with immunoSEQ multiplex PCR; TCRdb has only the in-frame clones, and not every one. The sample has about 110,000 clones, 90% seen once. The receptor was derived from a human donor who received a combined kidney and bone marrow transplant. The chain employs TRBV4-2 and TRBJ2-5; 10 bases line up with TRBD2. The sample in question was CD4+ T cells from blood, obtained before the transplant. CDR3 DNA sequence: TGTGCCAGCAGCCTCGTAGCGGGGGGCCAAGAGACCCAGTACTTC. Residues: CASSLVAGGQETQYF.